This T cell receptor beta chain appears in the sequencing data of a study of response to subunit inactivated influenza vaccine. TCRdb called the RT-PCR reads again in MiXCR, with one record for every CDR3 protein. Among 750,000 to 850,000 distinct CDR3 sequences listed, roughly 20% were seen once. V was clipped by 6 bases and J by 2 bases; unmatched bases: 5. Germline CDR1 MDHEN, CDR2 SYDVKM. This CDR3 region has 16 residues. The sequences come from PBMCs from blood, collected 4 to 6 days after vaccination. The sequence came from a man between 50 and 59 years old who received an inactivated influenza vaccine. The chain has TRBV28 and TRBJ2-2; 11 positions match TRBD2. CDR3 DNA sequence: TGTGCCAGCAGACTACTAGCGGGAGAAAACACCGGGGAGCTGTTTTTT. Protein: CASRLLAGENTGELFF.